Below, 10 T cell receptor beta chains from the same sample are listed, as sequenced in a study of blood T cell repertoires in COVID-19. Method: immunoSEQ multiplex PCR; TCRdb's copy keeps in-frame clones and lacks some. This sample has about 97,000 clones; 80% to 90% occur once, and the top ten carry about 16%. The sample comprised peripheral blood. Source of these receptors: a human donor in a cohort sampled during active COVID-19.

The V call is TRBV19, the J call TRBJ2-3; 9 nucleotides match TRBD2. Germline V gives CDR1 LNHDA, CDR2 SQIVND (reference sequence). The ends lost 8 bases at V and 6 bases at J; junction bases unmatched: 3. This CDR3 spans 12 amino acids. CDR3 bases: TGTGCCAGTGGGGGACTAGCTGATACGCAGTATTTT. Protein sequence: CASGGLADTQYF.

The rearrangement joins TRBV30 to TRBJ2-3, with unresolved D. V was trimmed by 0 bases and J by 5 bases, leaving 6 bases between them. Germline values: CDR1 GTSNPN, CDR2 SVGIG (reference sequence). The CDR3 contains 12 residues. CDR3 amino acids: CAWSVSGDTQYF. The CDR3 region has the DNA TGTGCCTGGAGTGTATCCGGAGATACGCAGTATTTT. Based on the CDR3 plus reference TRBV30 and TRBJ2-3, the full variable domain is SQTIHQWPATLVQPVGSPLSLECTVEGTSNPNLYWYRQAAGRGLQLLFYSVGIGQISSEVPQNLSASRPQDRQFILSSKKLLLSDSGFYLCAWSVSGDTQYFGPGTRLTVL.

V gene TRBV29-1 combines with J gene TRBJ2-1, with no clear D. Trimming took off 1 base at V and 3 bases at J, with 10 bases between the two ends. The CDR3 runs 14 residues. The germline gives CDR1 SQVTM, CDR2 ANQGSEA. CDR3 amino acids: CSVEGGAHYNEQFF. CDR3 coding DNA: TGCAGCGTTGAAGGAGGAGCCCACTACAATGAGCAGTTCTTC.

V is TRBV19 and J is TRBJ2-7; 12 bases align to TRBD2. Looked up from germline, CDR1 is LNHDA and CDR2 is SQIVND (reference sequence). V lost 5 bases to trimming and J lost 0 bases; unmatched junction nucleotides: 5. This CDR3 has 16 residues. The CDR3 here is CASSPRTSGTSYEQYF. In DNA form, the CDR3 reads TGTGCCAGTAGTCCCCGGACTAGCGGGACCTCCTACGAGCAGTACTTC.

This clone came up once. The chain uses TRBV19 and TRBJ1-5; unclear D gene. The germline V gene has CDR1 LNHDA and CDR2 SQIVND (reference sequence). V lost 9 bases and J lost 2, with 17 bases in between. The CDR3 has 15 amino acids. This CDR3 reads CASSFDKVGNQPQHF. In nucleotides, the CDR3 is TGTGCCAGCTCCTTCGACAAGGTGGGCAATCAGCCCCAGCATTTT.

This chain uses TRBV28 with TRBJ2-5, with 16 bases aligning to TRBD2. In germline, CDR1 is MDHEN, CDR2 SYDVKM. Trimming at V came to 3 bases and at J to 7 bases, leaving 20 bases not matched to a gene. The CDR3 is 21 residues long. The CDR3 region is CASSFRSGLAGGDRRIRTQYF. CDR3 sequence (DNA): TGTGCCAGCAGTTTCCGATCGGGACTAGCGGGGGGGGACCGCCGGATTAGGACCCAGTACTTC. The full variable domain, in which reference TRBV28 and TRBJ2-5 provide the parts outside the CDR3, is DVKVTQSSRYLVKRTGEKVFLECVQDMDHENMFWYRQDPGLGLRLIYFSYDVKMKEKGDIPEGYSVSREKKERFSLILESASTNQTSMYLCASSFRSGLAGGDRRIRTQYFGPGTRLLVL.

V gene TRBV10-2 combines with J gene TRBJ2-7; the D gene is possibly TRBD2 (5 bases). CDR3 length: 12 amino acids. CDR1 is WSHSY, CDR2 SAAADI, per germline. Trimming took off 2 bases at V and 6 bases at J, with 8 bases between the two ends. The chain's CDR3 is CASSERGSEQYF. CDR3 sequence (DNA): TGCGCCAGCAGTGAGCGGGGTTCCGAGCAGTACTTC.

The V gene is TRBV6-5, the J gene TRBJ2-7; D might be TRBD1 (6 bases). Trimming pared 2 bases from V and 7 bases from J, leaving 12 bases between. Germline V gives CDR1 MNHEY, CDR2 SVGAGI. The CDR3 spans 13 residues. CDR3 nucleotides: TGTGCCAGCAGTTACCTTCCCACAGGGGAGCAGTACTTC. Residues: CASSYLPTGEQYF.

This chain links TRBV19 with TRBJ1-4; the D gene is possibly TRBD1 (6 bases). There are 18 residues in the CDR3. Germline CDR1 reads LNHDA; CDR2 reads SQIVND (reference sequence). Between the trimmed V and J ends, which lost 4 bases and 0 bases, there was a span of 18 bases. The CDR3 reads CASSRGQGWKATNEKLFF. DNA of the CDR3: TGTGCCAGTAGTAGAGGCCAGGGGTGGAAGGCAACTAATGAAAAACTGTTTTTT.

The V and J genes are TRBV3-1 (or the pseudogene TRBV3-2) and TRBJ2-1, with 8 bases matching TRBD1. V lost 5 bases and J lost 5; bases outside the gene matches: 8. Looked up from germline, CDR1 is LGHDT and CDR2 is YNNKEL (reference sequence). The CDR3 is 15 amino acids. The CDR3 is CASSTRDRINNEQFF. The CDR3 DNA follows: TGTGCCAGCAGCACCCGGGACAGGATAAACAATGAGCAGTTCTTC.